This TCR beta chain was recorded in a study of CD8 T cells in ankylosing spondylitis (dated by TCRdb to the late 2010s). Looking at the study overall: The study profiled T cell receptor beta repertoires in healthy donors and ankylosing spondylitis patients to find disease-linked TCR variants. The full study cohort comprised about 23 ankylosing spondylitis patients and about a hundred healthy donors. Samples of peripheral blood were taken, and for ankylosing spondylitis patients, synovial fluid was collected as well. The investigation overall reported the following: The disease-linked clones showed a CD8+ phenotype and occurred at relatively low frequencies in peripheral blood. The disease-linked clones were reported to be significantly enriched in matched synovial fluid samples from ankylosing spondylitis patients. Some motif variants had previously been reported in the synovial fluid and blood of reactive arthritis patients, which suggests shared mechanisms of disease initiation. Blood from ankylosing spondylitis patients appeared to be characterized by a TCR beta motif made up of under 10 highly homologous amino acid variants.

V loses 0 bases of germline sequence and J loses 6 bases, and the interval between the two ends is 9 bases. The CDR3 covers 14 residues, taking in both the cysteine and the phenylalanine. Just the 42-base CDR3 DNA is kept, in frame starting at base 1. From a lookup of the germline V gene, CDR1 and CDR2 are SGHNT and YENEEA. Details on this clonotype: No antigen is known for it. No much larger clone exists at a distance of one base, and base qualities are not known.

Sequencing took place on an Illumina HiSeq 2500. Quantitative 5'-RACE with molecular barcodes was the method used to prepare the TCR beta libraries. The paper's data handling went like this. A new computational method based on a probabilistic model of VDJ rearrangement was used to identify disease-linked TCR variants. TCRdb trimmed the raw reads at Q25, called clones with MiXCR and kept productive beta chains. Rows merge per CDR3 protein into single entries with the most common DNA and genes. TCRdb's processing, not the study's, gives the V and J calls here. Counted in this sample were roughly 700,000 distinct CDR3 sequences; about 20% of them appeared once. The top ten hold around 19% of the sample.

This sequence originates from a male donor with ankylosing spondylitis. This chain is built from TRBV11-3 and TRBJ2-1; D gene: possibly TRBD1, on 5 matching bases. Source material: blood, either unsorted or a sorted T cell fraction (not recorded which). In nucleotide form, the sequence is TGTGCCAGCAGCTTAGATTGGGGCGGCAATGAGCAGTTCTTC. Its product reads: CASSLDWGGNEQFF.